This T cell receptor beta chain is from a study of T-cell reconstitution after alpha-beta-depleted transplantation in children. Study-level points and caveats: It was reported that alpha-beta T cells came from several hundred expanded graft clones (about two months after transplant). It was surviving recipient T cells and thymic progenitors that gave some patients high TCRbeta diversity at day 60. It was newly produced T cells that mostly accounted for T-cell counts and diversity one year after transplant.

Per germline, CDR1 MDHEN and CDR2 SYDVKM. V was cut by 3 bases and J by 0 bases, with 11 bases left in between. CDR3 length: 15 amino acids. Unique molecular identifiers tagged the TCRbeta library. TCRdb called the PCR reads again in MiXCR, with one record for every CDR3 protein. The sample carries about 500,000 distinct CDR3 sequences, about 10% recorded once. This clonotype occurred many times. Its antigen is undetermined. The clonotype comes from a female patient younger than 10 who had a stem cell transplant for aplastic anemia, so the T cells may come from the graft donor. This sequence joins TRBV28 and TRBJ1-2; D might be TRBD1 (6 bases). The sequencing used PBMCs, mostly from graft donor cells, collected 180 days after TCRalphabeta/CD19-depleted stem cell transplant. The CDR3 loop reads CASSFPDRANYGYTF. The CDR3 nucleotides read TGTGCCAGCAGTTTCCCGGACAGAGCTAACTATGGCTACACCTTC.